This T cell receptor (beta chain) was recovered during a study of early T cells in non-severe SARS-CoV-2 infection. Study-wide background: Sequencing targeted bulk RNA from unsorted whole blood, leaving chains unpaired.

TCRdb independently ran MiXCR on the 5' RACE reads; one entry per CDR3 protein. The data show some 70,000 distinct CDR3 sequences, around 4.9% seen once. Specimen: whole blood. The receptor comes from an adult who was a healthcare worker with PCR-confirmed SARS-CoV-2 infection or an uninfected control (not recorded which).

The CDR3: CASSPWGYTEAFF. CDR3 nucleotide sequence: TGTGCCAGCAGCCCCTGGGGGTACACTGAAGCTTTCTTT. V usage is TRBV25-1 and J usage is TRBJ1-1; D is possibly TRBD1 (5 bases). V was shortened by 6 bases and J by 3 bases, with 11 bases between the two germline ends. The CDR3 length is 13 residues. Germline V gene data show CDR1 as MGHDK and CDR2 as SYGVNS. The complete variable domain, with remaining parts taken from reference TRBV25-1 and TRBJ1-1, reads EADIYQTPRYLVIGTGKKITLECSQTMGHDKMYWYQQDPGMELHLIHYSYGVNSTEKGDLSSESTVSRIRTEHFPLTLESARPSHTSQYLCASSPWGYTEAFFGQGTRLTVV.